This T cell receptor (beta chain) was documented in a study of graft-versus-host responses after intestinal transplantation. Across the whole study: Every recipient underwent anti-thymocyte globulin induction, then tacrolimus and steroids for three to four years.

The V end lost 1 base, the J end lost 3 bases, and 10 bases lay between the germline ends. Germline assignment: CDR1 LGHNT and CDR2 FRNRAP. The CDR3 consists of 15 residues. This table comes from immunoSEQ multiplex PCR, and its TCRdb copy is limited to in-frame clones, with some not included. The repertoire holds about 82,000 clones, with around 91% as singletons. Note on this clone: The antigen is undetermined.

This sequence joins TRBV12-5 and TRBJ1-5, with D perhaps TRBD1 (5 bases). The starting material was unstimulated CD4+ T cells sorted from spleen or lymph node cells, obtained before intestinal transplant. This receptor was taken from a human donor who received an intestinal transplant. Here the CDR3 reads CASGLAGNPNQPQHF. CDR3 nucleotide sequence: TGTGCTAGTGGTTTGGCAGGGAATCCCAATCAGCCCCAGCATTTT.